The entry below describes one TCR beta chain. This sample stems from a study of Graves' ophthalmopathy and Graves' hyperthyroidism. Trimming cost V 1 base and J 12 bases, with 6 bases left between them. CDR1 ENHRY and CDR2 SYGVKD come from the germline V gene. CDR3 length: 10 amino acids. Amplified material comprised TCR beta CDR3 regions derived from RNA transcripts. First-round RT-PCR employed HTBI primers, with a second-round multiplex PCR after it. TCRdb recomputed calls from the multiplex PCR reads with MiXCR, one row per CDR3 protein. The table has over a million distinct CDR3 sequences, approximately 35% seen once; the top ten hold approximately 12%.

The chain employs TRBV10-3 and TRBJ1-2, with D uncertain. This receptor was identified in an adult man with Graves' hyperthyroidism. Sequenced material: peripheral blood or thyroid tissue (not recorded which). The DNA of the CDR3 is TGTGCCATCAGTGAGTATGGGGACACCTTC. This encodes CAISEYGDTF.